This TCR beta chain was observed in a study of Graves' ophthalmopathy and Graves' hyperthyroidism. Amplifying from RNA transcripts, the study obtained TCR beta CDR3 regions. First-round RT-PCR with HTBI primers preceded a second-round multiplex PCR. TCRdb reprocessed the multiplex PCR reads via MiXCR and lists one record per CDR3 protein. This sample has over 650,000 distinct CDR3 sequences, with roughly 39% found just once. Comments on this clonotype: Its target is not known.

Findings of the study overall: Researchers report that a 13-signature model separated ophthalmopathy from stable hyperthyroidism, posting about 88% sensitivity and 65% to 82% specificity.

The sample taken for sequencing was peripheral blood. This clonotype was sampled from an adult man with Graves' ophthalmopathy.

The CDR3 here is CSSQGYPSNQPQHF. DNA of the CDR3: TGCAGTTCGCAGGGGTACCCTAGCAATCAGCCCCAGCATTTT. The rearrangement uses TRBV29-1 and TRBJ1-5, with a tentative D call TRBD1 (6 bases). This CDR3 contains 14 residues. CDR1 is SQVTM and CDR2 is ANQGSEA in the germline V gene.